Given below is one TCR beta chain in context. Its antigen is unidentified. Measured with immunoSEQ multiplex PCR; TCRdb has only the in-frame clones, and not every one. The sample consists of 150,000 to 200,000 clones, roughly 89% of them appearing once. The data belong to a study of cytomegalovirus exposure and HLA in healthy donors. General observations from the study: Associated with cytomegalovirus, according to the listing, were fewer than 200 TCR beta chains. Reported results showed that the classifier diagnosed cytomegalovirus status with high specificity and sensitivity.

In germline, CDR1 is MDHEN, CDR2 SYDVKM. The V end was cut by 8 bases, the J end by 5 bases, with 9 bases between. This CDR3 has 11 amino acids. The study drew the donors from its approximately 110-subject validation cohort, separate from the 666-subject first cohort. The clonotype was recovered from a man in his late teens or twenties in good health and CMV-seropositive. This chain uses TRBV28 with TRBJ2-5; the D gene is possibly TRBD2 (5 bases). The sample taken for sequencing was PBMCs. CDR3 region: CASRGEETQYF. The CDR3, as DNA: TGTGCCAGCCGGGGAGAGGAGACCCAGTACTTC.